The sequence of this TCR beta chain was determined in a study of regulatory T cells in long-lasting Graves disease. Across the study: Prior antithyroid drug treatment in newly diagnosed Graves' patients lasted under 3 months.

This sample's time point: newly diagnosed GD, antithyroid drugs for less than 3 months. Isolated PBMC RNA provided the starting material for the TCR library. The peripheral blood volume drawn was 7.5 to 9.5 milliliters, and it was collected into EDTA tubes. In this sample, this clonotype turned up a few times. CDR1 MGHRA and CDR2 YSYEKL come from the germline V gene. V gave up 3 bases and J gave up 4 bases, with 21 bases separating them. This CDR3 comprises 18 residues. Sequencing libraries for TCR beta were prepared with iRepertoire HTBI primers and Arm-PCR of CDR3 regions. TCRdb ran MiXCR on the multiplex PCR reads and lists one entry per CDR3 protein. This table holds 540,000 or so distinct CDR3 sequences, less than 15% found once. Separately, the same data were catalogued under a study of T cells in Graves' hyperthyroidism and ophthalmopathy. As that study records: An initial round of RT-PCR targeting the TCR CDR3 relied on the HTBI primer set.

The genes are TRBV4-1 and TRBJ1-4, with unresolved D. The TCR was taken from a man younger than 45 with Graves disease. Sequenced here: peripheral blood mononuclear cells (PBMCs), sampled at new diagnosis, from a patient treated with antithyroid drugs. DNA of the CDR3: TGCGCCAGCAGCCACCCCACCGGACGCCGTGTGGTTAATGAAAAACTGTTTTTT. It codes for CASSHPTGRRVVNEKLFF.